This is a list of T cell receptor beta chains from one sample in a study of T cell responses to AZD1222 COVID-19 vaccine. TCRdb's table, derived via immunoSEQ multiplex PCR, lists solely in-frame clones and lacks some. The sample carries 120,000 to 150,000 clones, around nine tenths recorded once. This specimen consisted of peripheral blood, obtained on day 0 of AZD1222 vaccination. The receptors were sampled from an adult in good health. CDR3s include the opening cysteine and the closing phenylalanine or tryptophan. A D gene is named only where the DNA matches it firmly. The size entry is marked missing in some rows and otherwise reads once, few, many or a size class.

D: TRBD2; size: .; V: TRBV29-1; J: TRBJ2-1; DNA: TGCAGCGTTGAAGTCGGGCTAGCGGGAGGTGGTGAGCAGTTCTTC; CDR3: CSVEVGLAGGGEQFF
D: TRBD1; size: .; V: TRBV6-2/TRBV6-3; J: TRBJ1-5; DNA: TGTGCCAGCAACCCGGGACAGGGGCCTCGGGTTAATCAGCCCCAGCATTTT; CDR3: CASNPGQGPRVNQPQHF
D: .; size: .; V: TRBV5-4; J: TRBJ1-4; DNA: TGTGCCAGCAGCTTGATTGGGGGGGGAGAAAAACTGTTTTTT; CDR3: CASSLIGGGEKLFF
D: .; size: .; V: TRBV6-4; J: TRBJ2-1; DNA: TGTGCCAGCAGTGTACAAATCGGCACCTACAATGAGCAGTTCTTC; CDR3: CASSVQIGTYNEQFF
D: TRBD1; size: .; V: TRBV5-3; J: TRBJ2-7; DNA: TGTGCCAGAAGCAGGACAGGCTGCGGTTTCGGCTACGAGCAGTACTTC; CDR3: CARSRTGCGFGYEQYF
D: .; size: .; V: TRBV3-1/TRBV3-2; J: TRBJ1-1; DNA: TGTGCCAGCAGCCACACAGGGAACACTGAAGCTTTCTTT; CDR3: CASSHTGNTEAFF
D: .; size: once; V: TRBV7-6; J: TRBJ2-2; DNA: TGTGCCAGCAGCCCAGCCTTGAGGCAGGGTACCGGGGAGCTGTTTTTT; CDR3: CASSPALRQGTGELFF
D: .; size: .; V: TRBV7-2; J: TRBJ2-1; DNA: TGTGCCAGCACCGAGGGCTCCAGGGGAGGGGAGCAGTTCTTC; CDR3: CASTEGSRGGEQFF
D: .; size: .; V: TRBV18; J: TRBJ1-1; DNA: TGTGCCAGCTCACTCGGCTCGGTGGACACTGAAGCTTTCTTT; CDR3: CASSLGSVDTEAFF
D: TRBD2; size: .; V: TRBV5-1; J: TRBJ2-1; DNA: TGCGCCAGCAGCTACGACTTAAGCGGGGTCTACAATGAGCAGTTCTTC; CDR3: CASSYDLSGVYNEQFF
D: TRBD1; size: .; V: TRBV28; J: TRBJ1-1; DNA: TGTGCCAGCAGTCTGGGACAGGCAAACACTGAAGCTTTCTTT; CDR3: CASSLGQANTEAFF
D: .; size: .; V: TRBV2; J: TRBJ1-1; DNA: TGTGCCAGCAAGGCAGGGGCGACTCGGAACACTGAAGCTTTCTTT; CDR3: CASKAGATRNTEAFF
D: .; size: .; V: TRBV9; J: TRBJ2-1; DNA: TGTGCCAGCAGCCCTAGAGTTGCTAACTCCTACAATGAGCAGTTCTTC; CDR3: CASSPRVANSYNEQFF
D: .; size: once; V: TRBV6-6; J: TRBJ1-4; DNA: TGTGCCAGCAGTGCAGGGCGTACTAATGAAAAACTGTTTTTT; CDR3: CASSAGRTNEKLFF
D: .; size: .; V: TRBV9; J: TRBJ1-6; DNA: TGTGCCAGCAGCGTAGACGGTCAGTATAATTCACCCCTCCACTTT; CDR3: CASSVDGQYNSPLHF
D: .; size: .; V: TRBV28; J: TRBJ1-2; DNA: TGTGCCAGCAGTTTGGTGGGTGGCTACACCTTC; CDR3: CASSLVGGYTF
D: TRBD1; size: .; V: TRBV19; J: TRBJ2-5; DNA: TGTGCCACTAGGGACAGGGGGCACCAAGAGACCCAGTACTTC; CDR3: CATRDRGHQETQYF
D: TRBD1; size: .; V: TRBV7-9; J: TRBJ2-7; DNA: TGTGCCAGCAGCTACCGGGACAGCCCCTACGAGCAGTACTTC; CDR3: CASSYRDSPYEQYF
D: TRBD1; size: .; V: TRBV19; J: TRBJ1-2; DNA: TGTGCCAGTAATCCCCAACAGGGGGCTGTTAGTGGCTACACCTTC; CDR3: CASNPQQGAVSGYTF
D: .; size: .; V: TRBV28; J: TRBJ1-2; DNA: TGTGCCAGTCTCGGGGGAAGAATAAACTATGGCTACACCTTC; CDR3: CASLGGRINYGYTF
D: TRBD2; size: .; V: TRBV18; J: TRBJ2-1; DNA: TGTGCCAGCTCACCCCTCGCGGGAGTAGTCCATGAGCAGTTCTTC; CDR3: CASSPLAGVVHEQFF
D: .; size: .; V: TRBV15; J: TRBJ1-4; DNA: TGTGCCACCAGCAGAGGGCCTAATGAAAAACTGTTTTTT; CDR3: CATSRGPNEKLFF
D: .; size: few; V: TRBV30; J: TRBJ1-5; DNA: TGTGCCTGGAGTGAAGGCAGAGCCATTTATCAGCCCCAGCATTTT; CDR3: CAWSEGRAIYQPQHF
D: TRBD2; size: .; V: TRBV12-5; J: TRBJ2-5; DNA: TGTGCTAGTGGTTTGCAACAGGGGCTAGCGGGAGGACTAGGGGCCCAGTACTTC; CDR3: CASGLQQGLAGGLGAQYF
D: TRBD1; size: few; V: TRBV7-9; J: TRBJ1-2; DNA: TGTGCCAGCAGCTCCGGACAGGCGTACTACTATGGCTACACCTTC; CDR3: CASSSGQAYYYGYTF
D: .; size: .; V: TRBV7-2; J: TRBJ1-1; DNA: TGTGCCAGCAGCTTAGGACAATTACACACTGAAGCTTTCTTT; CDR3: CASSLGQLHTEAFF
D: TRBD2; size: .; V: TRBV6-5; J: TRBJ2-7; DNA: TGTGCCAGCAGTTACTCTAGCGGGACCTACGAGCAGTACTTC; CDR3: CASSYSSGTYEQYF
D: .; size: .; V: TRBV12-3/TRBV12-4; J: TRBJ2-3; DNA: TGTGCCAGCAGGATCACAGATACGCAGTATTTT; CDR3: CASRITDTQYF
D: TRBD2; size: .; V: TRBV5-1; J: TRBJ2-7; DNA: TGCGCCAGCAGCTTAGGGCTAGCGGGGACCTACGAGCAGTACTTC; CDR3: CASSLGLAGTYEQYF
D: .; size: once; V: TRBV20-1; J: TRBJ1-1; DNA: TGCAGTGCTAGTGCCGAGGTCCGAACCCGACCTGAAGCTTTCTTT; CDR3: CSASAEVRTRPEAFF
D: .; size: .; V: TRBV29-1; J: TRBJ1-1; DNA: TGCAGCGTTGAAGACACGCGGAACACTGAAGCTTTCTTT; CDR3: CSVEDTRNTEAFF
D: .; size: .; V: TRBV19; J: TRBJ1-2; DNA: TGTGCCAGTAAAGGGGGGACTAACTATGGCTACACCTTC; CDR3: CASKGGTNYGYTF
D: .; size: .; V: TRBV11-3; J: TRBJ2-3; DNA: TGTGCCAGCAGCCCGCGGAGGGGTGAAGGGAATGCAAAAGATACGCAGTATTTT; CDR3: CASSPRRGEGNAKDTQYF